The 32 T cell receptor beta chains reported below all come from one sample, sequenced in a study of T cell responses to AZD1222 COVID-19 vaccine. TCRdb's copy holds only in-frame clones and misses some; the assay was immunoSEQ multiplex PCR. The sample has 120,000 or so clones, approximately 90% seen once; the top ten hold 7.2%. The sequences come from peripheral blood, collected on day 0 of AZD1222 vaccination. These receptors all come from an adult in good health.

This clone has just a few counts. The chain recombines TRBV25-1 with TRBJ2-2; TRBD1 matches at 7 bases. The CDR3 has 14 amino acids. Germline loops: CDR1 MGHDK, CDR2 SYGVNS. The V gene end was trimmed by 4 bases and the J gene end by 7 bases; junction bases not matched to a gene: 6. The CDR3 region has the DNA TGTGCCAGCAGTGGGGACAGCCGCGGCGGGGAGCTGTTTTTT. It encodes CASSGDSRGGELFF.

The V and J genes are TRBV5-1 and TRBJ2-5, with D possibly TRBD2 on 6 matching bases. Trimming took off 0 bases at V and 5 bases at J, with 14 bases between the two ends. The CDR3 has 15 amino acids. The germline gives CDR1 SGHRS, CDR2 YFSETQ. For the CDR3, the DNA is TGCGCCAGCAGCTTGGGACCTGGAGGGGAGGAGACCCAGTACTTC. It translates to CASSLGPGGEETQYF.

The rearrangement joins TRBV4-1 to TRBJ2-7; D ambiguous. CDR3 size: 15 residues. From germline, CDR1 is MGHRA and CDR2 YSYEKL. V shed 6 bases and J shed 1 base, with 16 bases lying between them. The CDR3 loop reads CASRPRLIGSYEQYF. Written as DNA, the CDR3 is TGCGCCAGCAGACCCAGACTGATTGGTTCCTACGAGCAGTACTTC.

This rearrangement joins TRBV9 to TRBJ1-3; D is unresolved. Trimming cost V 0 bases and J 0 bases, with 7 bases left between them. CDR1 and CDR2 (germline): SGDLS, YYNGEE. This CDR3 spans 15 amino acids. CDR3 bases: TGTGCCAGCAGCGTAGCTCCTGACTCTGGAAACACCATATATTTT. It yields the protein CASSVAPDSGNTIYF. The complete variable domain, with remaining parts taken from reference TRBV9 and TRBJ1-3, reads DSGVTQTPKHLITATGQRVTLRCSPRSGDLSVYWYQQSLDQGLQFLIQYYNGEERAKGNILERFSAQQFPDLHSELNLSSLELGDSALYFCASSVAPDSGNTIYFGEGSWLTVV.

The chain uses TRBV7-3 and TRBJ1-1, with 7 bases that match TRBD1. This CDR3 has 14 amino acids. J gave up 5 bases and V 5 bases, and 8 bases lay outside the gene matches. The germline gives CDR1 SGHTA, CDR2 FQGTGA. The CDR3 region is CASSRTGVGTEAFF. The CDR3 nucleotides are TGTGCCAGCAGCCGCACAGGGGTGGGAACTGAAGCTTTCTTT.

The rearrangement links TRBV9 to TRBJ2-7; 7 positions agree with TRBD1. J lost 0 bases, V lost 0 bases, and 3 bases had no gene match. The germline CDR1 and CDR2 sequences are SGDLS and YYNGEE. This CDR3 region has 15 residues. DNA of the CDR3: TGTGCCAGCAGCGTAGCAGGGGGACCCTCCTACGAGCAGTACTTC. It encodes CASSVAGGPSYEQYF.

The V call is TRBV28, the J call TRBJ2-7; D is undetermined. This CDR3 is built from 13 residues. Trimming removed 7 bases at V and 3 bases at J, with 13 bases between. Per the germline V gene, CDR1 is MDHEN and CDR2 is SYDVKM. The chain's CDR3 is CASNLNWNYEQYF. CDR3 DNA sequence: TGTGCCAGCAACCTTAATTGGAACTACGAGCAGTACTTC.

The chain links TRBV19 to TRBJ1-1; D may be TRBD1 (5 bases). The CDR3 loop spans 13 amino acids. The germline V and J ends were trimmed by 9 bases and 4 bases, with 15 bases remaining between them. The germline V gene has CDR1 LNHDA and CDR2 SQIVND (reference sequence). The CDR3 DNA is TGTGCCAGCCAACGGGGGAGTAGCACTGAAGCTTTCTTT. Encoded protein: CASQRGSSTEAFF. The full variable domain, its missing parts supplied by reference TRBV19 and TRBJ1-1, is DGGITQSPKYLFRKEGQNVTLSCEQNLNHDAMYWYRQDPGQGLRLIYYSQIVNDFQKGDIAEGYSVSREKKESFPLTVTSAQKNPTAFYLCASQRGSSTEAFFGQGTRLTVV.

The CDR3 bases are TGTGCCAGCAGTTATAAACGGGGGGTGGGGCTCTACGAGCAGTACTTC. The encoded protein is CASSYKRGVGLYEQYF. The chain recombines TRBV28 with TRBJ2-7; 7 bases map to TRBD2. This CDR3 has 16 amino acids. Germline V gives CDR1 MDHEN, CDR2 SYDVKM. V lost 4 bases to trimming and J lost 3 bases; unmatched junction nucleotides: 12.

The CDR3 is CASSSPLPEAFF. CDR3 bases: TGTGCCAGCAGTTCCCCATTGCCTGAAGCTTTCTTT. V gene TRBV28 combines with J gene TRBJ1-1; D ambiguous. The ends were cut back, 4 bases at V and 6 bases at J, with 9 bases in the middle. CDR3 length equals 12 residues. Germline values: CDR1 MDHEN, CDR2 SYDVKM.

This clone showed up just once. The chain has TRBV5-4 and TRBJ2-5; D ambiguous. The CDR3 is made up of 12 amino acids. Germline V lookup: CDR1 SGHNT, CDR2 YYREEE (reference sequence). The V and J ends lost 0 bases and 7 bases respectively, with 7 bases between them. Written as DNA, the CDR3 is TGTGCCAGCAGCTTGGAGCTTCGGACCCAGTACTTC. Translating gives CASSLELRTQYF.

The chain couples TRBV5-1 to TRBJ2-3; unclear D gene. The germline V gene has CDR1 SGHRS and CDR2 YFSETQ. Trimming cost V 4 bases and J 1 base, with 7 bases left between them. CDR3 size: 13 residues. Here the CDR3 reads CASSPAGTDTQYF. CDR3 sequence (DNA): TGCGCCAGCAGCCCGGCCGGCACAGATACGCAGTATTTT. The full variable domain, in which reference TRBV5-1 and TRBJ2-3 provide the parts outside the CDR3, is KAGVTQTPRYLIKTRGQQVTLSCSPISGHRSVSWYQQTPGQGLQFLFEYFSETQRNKGNFPGRFSGRQFSNSRSEMNVSTLELGDSALYLCASSPAGTDTQYFGPGTRLTVL.

The CDR3 DNA reads as TGTGCCAGCGGGGGACAGGAGAACACTGAAGCTTTCTTT. This sequence encodes CASGGQENTEAFF. V gene TRBV12-3 or TRBV12-4 combines with J gene TRBJ1-1, with TRBD1 matching over 8 bases. Losses at the gene ends were 8 bases for V and 1 base for J; bases not matched to a gene: 3. The CDR3 extends over 13 amino acids.

This clone came up a few times. The chain recombines TRBV5-1 with TRBJ2-5, with 7 bases matching TRBD2. The CDR3 sequence is 15 residues long. After removal of 4 bases from V and 4 bases from J, the junction contained 10 bases not matched to a gene. Germline CDR1 reads SGHRS; CDR2 reads YFSETQ. CDR3 loop: CASSIAGVGGETQYF. The CDR3 nucleotides are TGCGCCAGCAGCATCGCGGGAGTGGGGGGAGAGACCCAGTACTTC.

This rearrangement joins TRBV5-8 to TRBJ1-2; 10 bases are a match to TRBD1. The CDR3 length is 13 residues. CDR1 is SGHTS, CDR2 YDEGEE, per germline. J was trimmed by 7 bases and V by 0 bases; bases with no gene match: 0. The CDR3: CASSLGQGAGYTF. CDR3 coding DNA: TGTGCCAGCAGCTTGGGACAGGGGGCTGGCTACACCTTC.

The table lists this clone with a count of one. V gene TRBV2 combines with J gene TRBJ2-1; 8 positions match TRBD2. There are 14 residues in the CDR3. Germline V lookup: CDR1 SNHLY, CDR2 FYNNEI. V shed 7 bases and J 3 bases; nucleotides not matched to a gene: 5. Written as DNA, the CDR3 is TGTGCCAGCACCGAGACTAGCGTCTACAATGAGCAGTTCTTC. This gives the protein CASTETSVYNEQFF.

The chain is built from TRBV2 and TRBJ2-6; D call uncertain. This CDR3 is 15 amino acids long. The V and J ends lost 4 bases and 0 bases respectively, with 7 bases between them. CDR1 SNHLY and CDR2 FYNNEI come from the germline V gene. The CDR3 protein is CASSAETSGANVLTF. The CDR3 DNA reads TGTGCCAGCAGTGCTGAAACCTCTGGGGCCAACGTCCTGACTTTC. Full variable domain (rest looked up from reference TRBV2 and TRBJ2-6): EPEVTQTPSHQVTQMGQEVILRCVPISNHLYFYWYRQILGQKVEFLVSFYNNEISEKSEIFDDQFSVERPDGSNFTLKIRSTKLEDSAMYFCASSAETSGANVLTFGAGSRLTVL.

With respect to this clone: The identical CDR3 is also encoded by other nucleotide sequences in the sample. The genes are TRBV19 and TRBJ2-3; the match to TRBD1 covers 9 bases. The CDR3 contains 13 residues. Germline CDR1 and CDR2: LNHDA and SQIVND (reference sequence). J was trimmed by 5 bases and V by 3 bases; bases with no gene match: 0. The CDR3 DNA is TGTGCCAGTAGTATGGACAGGGGAGATACGCAGTATTTT. It specifies CASSMDRGDTQYF. The whole variable domain, remainder taken from reference TRBV19 and TRBJ2-3, is DGGITQSPKYLFRKEGQNVTLSCEQNLNHDAMYWYRQDPGQGLRLIYYSQIVNDFQKGDIAEGYSVSREKKESFPLTVTSAQKNPTAFYLCASSMDRGDTQYFGPGTRLTVL.

This rearrangement joins TRBV15 to TRBJ2-7; 12 bases match TRBD2. This CDR3 region has 16 residues. Trimming removed 4 bases from V and 6 bases from J; junction bases left unmatched: 10. Germline V gene sequence: CDR1 LNHNV, CDR2 YYDKDF (reference sequence). The CDR3 nucleotides read TGTGCCACCAGCACCACGCTAGCGGGAGGGCCGGGCGAGCAGTACTTC. Protein sequence: CATSTTLAGGPGEQYF. Based on the CDR3 plus reference TRBV15 and TRBJ2-7, the full variable domain is DAMVIQNPRYQVTQFGKPVTLSCSQTLNHNVMYWYQQKSSQAPKLLFHYYDKDFNNEADTPDNFQSRRPNTSFCFLDIRSPGLGDTAMYLCATSTTLAGGPGEQYFGPGTRLTVT.

The rearrangement joins TRBV28 to TRBJ1-4; the D is unclear. CDR1 is MDHEN, CDR2 SYDVKM, per germline. V shed 8 bases and J shed 0 bases, with 10 bases lying between them. The CDR3 totals 14 residues. CDR3 amino acids: CASSWGSTNEKLFF. The CDR3 DNA is TGTGCCAGCTCTTGGGGATCAACTAATGAAAAACTGTTTTTT. The entire variable domain, with the rest obtained from reference TRBV28 and TRBJ1-4, is as follows: DVKVTQSSRYLVKRTGEKVFLECVQDMDHENMFWYRQDPGLGLRLIYFSYDVKMKEKGDIPEGYSVSREKKERFSLILESASTNQTSMYLCASSWGSTNEKLFFGSGTQLSVL.

The rearrangement uses TRBV27 and TRBJ2-6; unclear D gene. This CDR3 contains 13 residues. The germline V gene encodes CDR1 MNHEY and CDR2 SMNVEV (reference sequence). V lost 5 bases and J lost 0, with 2 bases in between. CDR3 residues: CASSNSGANVLTF. CDR3 DNA sequence: TGTGCCAGCAGTAACTCTGGGGCCAACGTCCTGACTTTC. Supplemented by reference TRBV27 and TRBJ2-6, the full variable domain reads EAQVTQNPRYLITVTGKKLTVTCSQNMNHEYMSWYRQDPGLGLRQIYYSMNVEVTDKGDVPEGYKVSRKEKRNFPLILESPSPNQTSLYFCASSNSGANVLTFGAGSRLTVL.

This chain connects TRBV6-5 to TRBJ1-5, with D possibly matching TRBD1 (5 bases). Trimming pared 8 bases from V and 1 base from J, leaving 15 bases between. Germline-derived CDR1 and CDR2 are MNHEY and SVGAGI. The CDR3 runs 15 residues. The CDR3 region has the DNA TGTGCCAGCGGGGAGGGGACTGCAAGCAATCAGCCCCAGCATTTT. Encoded protein: CASGEGTASNQPQHF.

The chain is built from TRBV28 and TRBJ2-1, with 7 bases fitting TRBD2. This CDR3 has 16 amino acids. Germline CDR1 reads MDHEN; CDR2 reads SYDVKM. V dropped 1 base and J dropped 2; count of bases not matched to a gene: 5. The DNA of the CDR3 is TGTGCCAGCAGTTTATTTGCTAGCGGAACCTACAATGAGCAGTTCTTC. Translation: CASSLFASGTYNEQFF. Full variable domain (outside the CDR3, taken from reference TRBV28 and TRBJ2-1): DVKVTQSSRYLVKRTGEKVFLECVQDMDHENMFWYRQDPGLGLRLIYFSYDVKMKEKGDIPEGYSVSREKKERFSLILESASTNQTSMYLCASSLFASGTYNEQFFGPGTRLTVL.

The rearrangement uses TRBV9 and TRBJ2-1, with D tentatively TRBD1 (5 bases). Trimming took off 0 bases at V and 4 bases at J, with 17 bases between the two ends. The CDR3 is made up of 17 amino acids. The germline V gene encodes CDR1 SGDLS and CDR2 YYNGEE. CDR3 sequence (DNA): TGTGCCAGCAGCGTAGATCCGACAGCGCGATCTTACAATGAGCAGTTCTTC. It codes for CASSVDPTARSYNEQFF.

As for this clone: Germline and junction disagree at one end, which may indicate a read error. Other DNA sequences in the sample encode the same CDR3. This sequence joins TRBV7-9 and TRBJ2-7, with 10 bases matching TRBD2. This CDR3 has 14 amino acids. Germline V CDR1 and CDR2: SEHNR, FQNEAQ (reference sequence). CDR3 in DNA: TGTGCCAGCAGCCTAGCTAGCGGGAGCTACGAGCAGTACTTC. It yields the protein CASSLASGSYEQYF. The full variable domain, its missing parts supplied by reference TRBV7-9 and TRBJ2-7, is DTGVSQNPRHKITKRGQNVTFRCDPISEHNRLYWYRQTLGQGPEFLTYFQNEAQLEKSRLLSDRFSAERPKGSFSTLEIQRTEQGDSAMYLCASSLASGSYEQYFGPGTRLTVT.

V and J are TRBV28 and TRBJ2-1, with TRBD2 matching 7 bases. The CDR3 consists of 15 residues. Germline V gives CDR1 MDHEN, CDR2 SYDVKM. V lost 2 bases and J lost 5; bases outside the gene matches: 6. The CDR3 DNA is TGTGCCAGCAGTTTAACCCTTACTAGCGACAATGAGCAGTTCTTC. Protein sequence: CASSLTLTSDNEQFF.

This sequence joins TRBV27 and TRBJ1-2; possible D gene TRBD1, 6 bases. CDR3 length equals 16 residues. Germline CDR1 MNHEY, CDR2 SMNVEV (reference sequence). V shed 5 bases and J shed 1 base, with 17 bases lying between them. This CDR3 reads CASSRPLQGFNYGYTF. The CDR3, as DNA: TGTGCCAGCAGTAGGCCTCTACAGGGATTTAACTATGGCTACACCTTC.

J is TRBJ2-2 and V is TRBV19, with D tentatively TRBD2 (6 bases). Germline V gene lookup returns CDR1 LNHDA and CDR2 SQIVND (reference sequence). The V end was cut by 4 bases, the J end by 4 bases, with 16 bases between. The CDR3 extends over 16 amino acids. The CDR3 bases are TGTGCCAGTAGTAGTCTGGCGGGAAGAGGCACCGGGGAGCTGTTTTTT. Amino acid sequence: CASSSLAGRGTGELFF. Full variable domain (rest looked up from reference TRBV19 and TRBJ2-2): DGGITQSPKYLFRKEGQNVTLSCEQNLNHDAMYWYRQDPGQGLRLIYYSQIVNDFQKGDIAEGYSVSREKKESFPLTVTSAQKNPTAFYLCASSSLAGRGTGELFFGEGSRLTVL.

This clone was counted a single time. V usage is TRBV30 and J usage is TRBJ1-5; 7 bases are shared with TRBD1. CDR3 size: 15 residues. Germline-derived CDR1 and CDR2 are GTSNPN and SVGIG (reference sequence). With V trimmed by 2 bases and J by 2 bases, 6 bases remained unmatched. Written as DNA, the CDR3 is TGTGCCTGGAGTTCTCCTGACAGGGGCAATCAGCCCCAGCATTTT. It specifies CAWSSPDRGNQPQHF.

This chain connects TRBV2 to TRBJ2-1; 11 bases line up with TRBD2. Per germline, CDR1 SNHLY and CDR2 FYNNEI. There are 17 residues in the CDR3. V lost 5 bases to trimming and J lost 1 base; unmatched junction nucleotides: 7. The CDR3 reads CASSRAGLAASYNEQFF. The CDR3, as DNA: TGTGCCAGCAGTAGAGCGGGACTAGCGGCATCCTACAATGAGCAGTTCTTC.

The table lists this clone with a count of one. The rearrangement joins TRBV24-1 to TRBJ1-4, with D hard to call. V gave up 5 bases and J gave up 7 bases, with 7 bases separating them. This CDR3 spans 12 amino acids. Germline V gene lookup returns CDR1 KGHDR and CDR2 SFDVKD. This CDR3 is CATSARGEKLFF. CDR3 sequence (DNA): TGTGCCACCAGTGCCCGGGGTGAAAAACTGTTTTTT.

V is TRBV5-1 and J is TRBJ2-5; D tentatively fits TRBD1 or TRBD2 (5 bases each). CDR3 length equals 14 residues. The V end was cut by 4 bases, the J end by 2 bases, with 12 bases between. Per germline, CDR1 SGHRS and CDR2 YFSETQ. CDR3 residues: CASSHGTGQETQYF. The DNA of the CDR3 is TGCGCCAGCAGCCATGGGACGGGTCAAGAGACCCAGTACTTC. The whole variable domain, filled in from reference TRBV5-1 and TRBJ2-5, reads KAGVTQTPRYLIKTRGQQVTLSCSPISGHRSVSWYQQTPGQGLQFLFEYFSETQRNKGNFPGRFSGRQFSNSRSEMNVSTLELGDSALYLCASSHGTGQETQYFGPGTRLLVL.